The 18 T cell receptor beta chains given below trace back to one sample, sequenced in a study of T cells of healthy individuals. MiXCR was run by TCRdb on the 5' RACE reads, yielding one entry per CDR3 protein. Altogether about 96,000 distinct CDR3 sequences are present, 17% being singletons, with the ten largest covering more than 5.5%. The receptor set was obtained from a human donor in good health.

This clonotype occurred a few times. The V and J genes are TRBV28 and TRBJ2-1; tentatively, D is TRBD1 (7 bases). The V end lost 1 base, the J end lost 10 bases, and 17 bases lay between the germline ends. The CDR3 is 15 residues long. The germline V gene has CDR1 MDHEN and CDR2 SYDVKM. The CDR3 loop is CASSLLRGDRSEQFF. In DNA, the CDR3 is TGTGCCAGCAGTTTATTGAGGGGGGACAGATCCGAGCAGTTCTTC.

This clonotype was found many times. The V call is TRBV20-1, the J call TRBJ2-3; D not resolved. V was cut by 3 bases and J by 3 bases, with 7 bases left in between. Germline values: CDR1 DFQATT, CDR2 SNEGSKA (reference sequence). CDR3 length: 12 amino acids. In DNA, the CDR3 is TGCAGTGCTAGGGGCTTGACAGATACGCAGTATTTT. This gives the protein CSARGLTDTQYF.

This clonotype showed up many times. V and J are TRBV7-9 and TRBJ1-1; no reliable D call. CDR3 size: 12 residues. V dropped 1 base and J dropped 6 bases, with 6 bases sitting between them. Germline V gene data show CDR1 as SEHNR and CDR2 as FQNEAQ (reference sequence). CDR3 DNA sequence: TGTGCCAGCAGCTTAGGTTTGTCTGAAGCTTTCTTT. Translation: CASSLGLSEAFF.

This clonotype was counted ten times or more. The chain couples TRBV9 to TRBJ2-1; D is unresolved. This CDR3 has 13 amino acids. V was trimmed by 2 bases and J by 9 bases, leaving 12 bases between them. The germline V gene has CDR1 SGDLS and CDR2 YYNGEE. This CDR3 reads CASSVGEGIEQFF. The CDR3 coding sequence is TGTGCCAGCAGCGTGGGCGAAGGAATTGAGCAGTTCTTC.

This clonotype occurred many times. This chain joins TRBV18 and TRBJ2-7, with D possibly TRBD1 on 6 matching bases. The CDR3 covers 13 residues. Germline-derived CDR1 and CDR2 are KGHSH and LQKENI. V lost 6 bases, J lost 3 bases, and 12 bases lay in between. The CDR3 coding sequence is TGTGCCAGCTCCACAGGGCAGGGCTACGAGCAGTACTTC. Protein product: CASSTGQGYEQYF.

This clonotype was detected many times. The chain carries TRBV7-9 and TRBJ1-1; perhaps TRBD1 as D (6 bases). V was cut by 3 bases and J by 14 bases, with 13 bases left in between. CDR1 and CDR2 (germline): SEHNR, FQNEAQ (reference sequence). The CDR3 has 11 amino acids. The CDR3 region is CASSLGGASFF. DNA for the CDR3: TGTGCCAGCAGCTTGGGGGGCGCGTCCTTCTTT.

CDR3 DNA sequence: TGTGCCAGCAGCCGGGGACAGTTCATATACAATGAGCAGTTCTTC. Translating it yields CASSRGQFIYNEQFF. The rearrangement joins TRBV7-9 to TRBJ2-1, with 7 positions matching TRBD1. The germline CDR1 and CDR2 sequences are SEHNR and FQNEAQ (reference sequence). The CDR3 is made up of 15 amino acids. V shed 5 bases and J 4 bases; nucleotides not matched to a gene: 8. The full variable domain, with the rest looked up from reference TRBV7-9 and TRBJ2-1, is DTGVSQNPRHKITKRGQNVTFRCDPISEHNRLYWYRQTLGQGPEFLTYFQNEAQLEKSRLLSDRFSAERPKGSFSTLEIQRTEQGDSAMYLCASSRGQFIYNEQFFGPGTRLTVL.

The rearrangement links TRBV6-5 to TRBJ1-1, with D hard to call. This CDR3 spans 16 amino acids. CDR1 is MNHEY, CDR2 SVGAGI, per germline. V gave up 2 bases and J gave up 3 bases, with 16 bases separating them. CDR3 nucleotides: TGTGCCAGCAGTTACGGTCCAAAAAGGGCGTACACTGAAGCTTTCTTT. It codes for CASSYGPKRAYTEAFF.

This clonotype was observed a few times. V usage is TRBV7-8 and J usage is TRBJ2-7, with no clear D. The germline V gene has CDR1 SGHVS and CDR2 FQNEAQ. Trimming cost V 5 bases and J 1 base, with 3 bases left between them. The CDR3 runs to 11 residues. CDR3 DNA: TGTGCCAGCAGCAAATCCTACGAGCAGTACTTC. The encoded protein is CASSKSYEQYF.

V is TRBV6-6 and J is TRBJ2-3; 10 positions match TRBD2. The CDR3 spans 16 residues. Germline CDR1 is MNHNY and CDR2 is SVGAGI (reference sequence). V was pared by 0 bases and J by 1 base, with 1 base of the junction left unmatched. CDR3 nucleotides: TGTGCCAGCAGTTACTCGCTAGCGGGGGGCACAGATACGCAGTATTTT. This gives the protein CASSYSLAGGTDTQYF.

This clonotype was observed at least ten times. The V gene is TRBV5-5, the J gene TRBJ2-4, with TRBD1 identical over 7 bases. V gave up 5 bases and J gave up 3 bases; unmatched junction bases: 5. In germline, CDR1 is SGHKS, CDR2 YYEKEE (reference sequence). The CDR3 runs 14 residues. This CDR3 is CASSQGEGKNIQYF. The CDR3 DNA follows: TGTGCCAGCAGTCAGGGGGAAGGCAAAAACATTCAGTACTTC. Full variable domain (missing parts from reference TRBV5-5 and TRBJ2-4): DAGVTQSPTHLIKTRGQQVTLRCSPISGHKSVSWYQQVLGQGPQFIFQYYEKEERGRGNFPDRFSARQFPNYSSELNVNALLLGDSALYLCASSQGEGKNIQYFGAGTRLSVL.

The chain joins TRBV7-9 to TRBJ2-5; D uncertain. Trimming shortened V by 4 bases and J by 2 bases, and 8 bases separated the two germline ends. The CDR3 is made up of 13 amino acids. Germline CDR1 is SEHNR and CDR2 is FQNEAQ (reference sequence). DNA of the CDR3: TGTGCCAGCAGCTCCCCCACACAAGAGACCCAGTACTTC. Amino acid sequence: CASSSPTQETQYF.

The rearrangement links TRBV28 to TRBJ1-1; perhaps TRBD1 as D (5 bases). Germline V lookup: CDR1 MDHEN, CDR2 SYDVKM. V was trimmed by 5 bases and J by 0 bases, leaving 13 bases between them. The CDR3 sequence is 15 residues long. CDR3 residues: CASSPRQRMNTEAFF. The CDR3 DNA sequence: TGTGCCAGCAGTCCCAGACAGAGGATGAACACTGAAGCTTTCTTT.

The chain couples TRBV10-3 to TRBJ1-2; D uncertain. The CDR3 runs to 14 residues. The ends were cut back, 7 bases at V and 6 bases at J, with 18 bases in the middle. Germline V lookup: CDR1 ENHRY, CDR2 SYGVKD. CDR3 loop: CAIKRAGRSDGYTF. CDR3 DNA sequence: TGTGCCATCAAGAGGGCAGGACGGAGCGATGGCTACACCTTC.

This clonotype was recorded many times. The chain couples TRBV6-2 or TRBV6-3 to TRBJ2-2, with no clear D. The germline gives CDR1 MNHEY, CDR2 SVGEGT. V lost 5 bases and J 0 bases, leaving 16 bases between the germline ends. CDR3 length equals 17 residues. As DNA, the CDR3 is TGTGCCAGCAGTCACCCAGGATCCTTCGCGAACACCGGGGAGCTGTTTTTT. Its translation: CASSHPGSFANTGELFF.

This clonotype was counted ten times or more. The chain has TRBV20-1 and TRBJ2-1; 9 bases map to TRBD1. Germline V gene sequence: CDR1 DFQATT, CDR2 SNEGSKA (reference sequence). The CDR3 extends over 16 amino acids. Unmatched junction bases numbered 14, after V lost 2 bases and J lost 9 bases. The CDR3 spells CSARRPGTGLASEQFF. CDR3 sequence (DNA): TGCAGTGCTAGACGCCCTGGGACAGGGTTGGCGAGTGAGCAGTTCTTC.

This clonotype was observed a handful of times. The rearrangement links TRBV2 to TRBJ2-7; 7 nucleotides match TRBD1. The CDR3 has 14 residues. Germline values: CDR1 SNHLY, CDR2 FYNNEI. Trimming cost V 6 bases and J 3 bases; bases outside gene matches: 8. The CDR3 here is CASRPPGQHYEQYF. In DNA form, the CDR3 reads TGTGCCAGCAGACCGCCGGGACAGCACTACGAGCAGTACTTC.

This chain links TRBV13 with TRBJ1-1; a possible D gene is TRBD1 (5 bases). Germline assignment: CDR1 PRHDT and CDR2 FYEKMQ (reference sequence). The CDR3 length is 14 residues. Trimming took 3 bases from V and 1 from J, leaving 9 bases between them. The CDR3 sequence is CASSLRGWNTEAFF. The CDR3 coding sequence is TGTGCCAGCAGCTTGAGGGGCTGGAACACTGAAGCTTTCTTT.